What follows are 26 T cell receptor beta chains derived from one specimen sequenced in a study of T cell responses to AZD1222 COVID-19 vaccine. The table came from immunoSEQ multiplex PCR; TCRdb's copy has only in-frame clones and leaves some out. Of about 35,000 clones in the sample, 86% were seen once. Source: peripheral blood, taken on day 0 of AZD1222 vaccination. Receptors originate from an adult in good health.

This clone has a handful of counts. The V call is TRBV3-1 (or the pseudogene TRBV3-2), the J call TRBJ2-5; 9 nucleotides agree with TRBD2. V lost 4 bases, J lost 5 bases, and 8 bases stayed unmatched. This CDR3 is built from 15 residues. The germline CDR1 and CDR2 sequences are LGHDT and YNNKEL (reference sequence). The CDR3 region has the DNA TGTGCCAGCAGCCCCTGGGCGGGAGGGGGCGAGACCCAGTACTTC. It encodes CASSPWAGGGETQYF.

The V and J genes are TRBV14 and TRBJ1-1, with D possibly TRBD1 on 5 matching bases. Germline V lookup: CDR1 SGHDN, CDR2 FVKESK. CDR3 length: 16 residues. V shed 1 base and J shed 4 bases, with 16 bases lying between them. The CDR3 DNA reads TGTGCCAGCAGCCAAGCCGGGACCTTCGTCGGCACTGAAGCTTTCTTT. Encoded protein: CASSQAGTFVGTEAFF.

This clone is termed medium-sized (0.01 to 0.1%). The J gene is TRBJ2-1, the V gene TRBV6-5; 8 positions agree with TRBD1. CDR1 MNHEY and CDR2 SVGAGI come from the germline V gene. The CDR3 spans 15 residues. Trimming cost V 2 bases and J 2 bases; bases outside gene matches: 2. The chain's CDR3 is CASSYGTGTYNEQFF. CDR3 bases: TGTGCCAGCAGTTACGGGACAGGAACCTACAATGAGCAGTTCTTC.

J is TRBJ1-2 and V is TRBV19, with D maybe TRBD1 (6 bases). The CDR3 has 13 amino acids. The V gene lost 3 bases and the J gene lost 6 bases, with 11 bases spanning the gap. Germline loops: CDR1 LNHDA, CDR2 SQIVND (reference sequence). Here the CDR3 reads CASSIRGSDGYTF. In DNA form, the CDR3 reads TGTGCCAGTAGTATCAGGGGAAGCGATGGCTACACCTTC.

The rearrangement joins TRBV19 to TRBJ2-2; D possibly corresponds to TRBD1 (6 bases). The CDR3 length is 18 residues. The ends were cut back, 7 bases at V and 4 bases at J, with 25 bases in the middle. Per germline, CDR1 LNHDA and CDR2 SQIVND (reference sequence). CDR3 nucleotide sequence: TGTGCCAGTACTGGGCACAGGGTGGCCGGTGGCCCCACCGGGGAGCTGTTTTTT. It yields the protein CASTGHRVAGGPTGELFF.

In nucleotides, the CDR3 is TGTGCCAGCAGCTTAGTCGGGGATGTGGGTGAAAAACTGTTTTTT. It is translated as CASSLVGDVGEKLFF. The rearrangement joins TRBV7-8 to TRBJ1-4; D unresolved. Germline V gives CDR1 SGHVS, CDR2 FQNEAQ. The CDR3 contains 15 residues. V was trimmed by 1 base and J by 7 bases, leaving 13 bases between them.

The chain is built from TRBV24-1 and TRBJ1-1; TRBD1 is a possible D gene (5 bases). The CDR3 sequence is 12 residues long. V dropped 4 bases and J dropped 7 bases, with 9 bases sitting between them. The germline V gene has CDR1 KGHDR and CDR2 SFDVKD. CDR3 sequence reads: CATSDRGNEAFF. The CDR3 nucleotides read TGTGCCACCAGTGACCGGGGGAATGAAGCTTTCTTT.

This chain joins TRBV27 and TRBJ2-7; D possibly corresponds to TRBD2 (5 bases). The CDR3 has 14 residues. In germline, CDR1 is MNHEY, CDR2 SMNVEV (reference sequence). With 4 bases removed from V and 2 bases from J, the gap between germline ends came to 12 bases. The CDR3 nucleotides read TGTGCCAGCAGTTCAGGACGGGAAACCTACGAGCAGTACTTC. Protein sequence: CASSSGRETYEQYF.

This clone was recorded only once. CDR3: CASSLEVTGVVRYTF. DNA for the CDR3: TGTGCCAGCAGCTTAGAGGTGACAGGGGTCGTCCGCTACACCTTC. This chain links TRBV7-2 with TRBJ1-2, with 8 bases identical to TRBD1. J gave up 9 bases and V 1 base, and 10 bases lay outside the gene matches. This CDR3 contains 15 residues. The germline CDR1 and CDR2 sequences are SGHTA and FQGNSA. Full variable domain (remainder filled in from reference TRBV7-2 and TRBJ1-2): GAGVSQSPSNKVTEKGKDVELRCDPISGHTALYWYRQSLGQGLEFLIYFQGNSAPDKSGLPSDRFSAERTGGSVSTLTIQRTQQEDSAVYLCASSLEVTGVVRYTFGSGTRLTVV.

The chain recombines TRBV7-3 with TRBJ2-1, with 10 positions matching TRBD2. Germline CDR1 SGHTA, CDR2 FQGTGA. The V segment lost 1 base and the J segment 2 bases; nucleotides outside the gene matches: 2. The CDR3 covers 16 residues. CDR3 DNA: TGTGCCAGCAGCTTAATCAGCGGGGGGGCCTACAATGAGCAGTTCTTC. It specifies CASSLISGGAYNEQFF.

This chain uses TRBV5-1 with TRBJ2-1; D may be TRBD1 (6 bases). CDR1 and CDR2 from the germline V gene are SGHRS and YFSETQ. The CDR3 totals 14 residues. Trimming took off 3 bases at V and 4 bases at J, with 11 bases between the two ends. The CDR3 bases are TGCGCCAGCAGCTACGGACAGAATTACAATGAGCAGTTCTTC. Translating gives CASSYGQNYNEQFF.

This clone was seen a few times. V gene TRBV6-1 combines with J gene TRBJ2-2, with TRBD2 matching over 9 bases. V lost 5 bases and J lost 6; bases outside the gene matches: 4. Germline CDR1 MNHNS, CDR2 SASEGT. This CDR3 is 14 amino acids long. CDR3 sequence: CASSSGLAAGELFF. The CDR3 DNA reads TGTGCCAGCAGTTCGGGACTAGCTGCCGGGGAGCTGTTTTTT.

The V call is TRBV18, the J call TRBJ1-3; 8 nucleotides agree with TRBD1. CDR3 size: 17 residues. CDR1 is KGHSH and CDR2 is LQKENI in the germline V gene. The trim removed 3 bases at V and 2 bases at J, leaving 9 bases unmatched. This chain's CDR3 is CASSPPGQTGAGNTIYF. CDR3 sequence (DNA): TGTGCCAGCTCACCCCCGGGACAGACAGGGGCTGGAAACACCATATATTTT.

This rearrangement joins TRBV18 to TRBJ2-2; possible D gene TRBD2, 6 bases. CDR3 length: 16 amino acids. Germline V gene lookup returns CDR1 KGHSH and CDR2 LQKENI. The V end lost 3 bases, the J end lost 6 bases, and 17 bases lay between the germline ends. The chain's CDR3 is CASSPSTRGPAGELFF. DNA of the CDR3: TGTGCCAGCTCACCCTCCACGCGGGGTCCTGCCGGGGAGCTGTTTTTT.

The gene calls are TRBV30 and TRBJ1-3; a weak D match, TRBD1 (6 bases). From germline, CDR1 is GTSNPN and CDR2 SVGIG (reference sequence). Trimming left V 3 bases short and J 1 base short, with 7 bases between. The CDR3 spans 13 residues. The CDR3 DNA is TGTGCCTGGAGCACAGGGTCTGGAAACACCATATATTTT. This gives the protein CAWSTGSGNTIYF. The full variable domain, completed using reference TRBV30 and TRBJ1-3, is SQTIHQWPATLVQPVGSPLSLECTVEGTSNPNLYWYRQAAGRGLQLLFYSVGIGQISSEVPQNLSASRPQDRQFILSSKKLLLSDSGFYLCAWSTGSGNTIYFGEGSWLTVV.

The chain employs TRBV5-4 and TRBJ1-5; weak D call: TRBD1 (6 bases). This CDR3 has 15 amino acids. Trimming took off 4 bases at V and 6 bases at J, with 17 bases between the two ends. Looked up from germline, CDR1 is SGHNT and CDR2 is YYREEE (reference sequence). CDR3 sequence reads: CASSPYPGASQPQHF. Here the CDR3 DNA reads TGTGCCAGCAGCCCATATCCAGGGGCAAGTCAGCCCCAGCATTTT.

The chain recombines TRBV7-3 with TRBJ2-7, with D tentatively TRBD2 (5 bases). The germline CDR1 and CDR2 sequences are SGHTA and FQGTGA. The CDR3 contains 14 residues. The V and J ends lost 7 bases and 6 bases respectively, with 19 bases between them. CDR3 sequence reads: CASMAGLMDPEQYF. Here the CDR3 DNA reads TGTGCCAGCATGGCGGGCCTCATGGATCCCGAGCAGTACTTC.

CDR3 coding DNA: TGTGCCAGCAGCCAAGGGGGCGGGTTCTACGAGCAGTACTTC. Encoded protein: CASSQGGGFYEQYF. The chain links TRBV3-1 (or the pseudogene TRBV3-2) to TRBJ2-7; D tentatively reads TRBD1 or TRBD2 (5 bases each). The V gene's germline CDR1 is LGHDT and CDR2 YNNKEL (reference sequence). This CDR3 is built from 14 residues. V was cut by 1 base and J by 3 bases, with 10 bases left in between.

The chain combines TRBV5-1 with TRBJ2-2, with TRBD2 identical over 9 bases. Germline loops: CDR1 SGHRS, CDR2 YFSETQ. The junction had 7 bases not matched to a gene; V was cut back by 1 base and J by 6 bases. The CDR3 is 16 residues long. The CDR3 loop is CASSLFLASGAGELFF. The CDR3 DNA reads TGCGCCAGCAGCTTGTTTCTAGCTAGCGGGGCCGGGGAGCTGTTTTTT.

V gene TRBV27 combines with J gene TRBJ1-1, with D possibly TRBD1 on 5 matching bases. This CDR3 is 14 amino acids long. Germline V lookup: CDR1 MNHEY, CDR2 SMNVEV (reference sequence). V was trimmed by 5 bases and J by 1 base, leaving 11 bases between them. Written as DNA, the CDR3 is TGTGCCAGCAGTGGTCAAGGGGCGAACACTGAAGCTTTCTTT. Translated: CASSGQGANTEAFF.

This chain joins TRBV5-6 and TRBJ1-1; no firm D call. The CDR3 extends over 12 amino acids. Germline V gene lookup returns CDR1 SGHDT and CDR2 YYEEEE. The germline V and J ends were trimmed by 0 bases and 7 bases, with 7 bases remaining between them. The CDR3 loop is CASSLADREAFF. For the CDR3, the DNA is TGTGCCAGCAGCTTGGCCGACCGTGAAGCTTTCTTT.

The CDR3 DNA reads as TGTGCCAGTAGTAAGAGGACAGGGGTAAATCAGCCCCAGCATTTT. Protein product: CASSKRTGVNQPQHF. The V and J genes are TRBV19 and TRBJ1-5, with 9 bases fitting TRBD1. J lost 4 bases, V lost 4 bases, and 5 bases had no gene match. The CDR3 covers 15 residues. In germline, CDR1 is LNHDA, CDR2 SQIVND (reference sequence).

The chain has TRBV20-1 and TRBJ1-1; D gene unclear. Germline V gene data show CDR1 as DFQATT and CDR2 as SNEGSKA (reference sequence). The V and J ends lost 6 bases and 0 bases respectively, with 5 bases between them. The CDR3 extends over 11 amino acids. CDR3 DNA: TGCAGTGCATTTCTGAACACTGAAGCTTTCTTT. It specifies CSAFLNTEAFF.

This clone was detected once. This rearrangement joins TRBV12-3 or TRBV12-4 to TRBJ1-5; D not resolved. Trimming took 6 bases from V and 6 from J, leaving 9 bases between them. The CDR3 spans 12 residues. CDR3 protein: CASSPPSQPQHF. For the CDR3, the DNA is TGTGCCAGCAGCCCCCCCTCTCAGCCCCAGCATTTT.

This chain uses TRBV6-4 with TRBJ2-1, with 9 positions matching TRBD2. Germline V lookup: CDR1 MRHNA, CDR2 SNTAGT. This CDR3 is 14 amino acids long. The V gene end was trimmed by 3 bases and the J gene end by 3 bases; junction bases not matched to a gene: 0. The CDR3 DNA reads TGTGCCAGCAGTGAGCGGGGGGGCTACAATGAGCAGTTCTTC. Its protein product is CASSERGGYNEQFF.

The chain is built from TRBV7-9 and TRBJ2-2, with TRBD2 as a possible D gene (6 bases). The CDR3 totals 15 residues. Germline-derived CDR1 and CDR2 are SEHNR and FQNEAQ (reference sequence). Trimming cost V 5 bases and J 7 bases, with 17 bases left between them. CDR3 in amino acids: CASSLLAWGGGELFF. In nucleotides, the CDR3 is TGTGCCAGCAGCCTCCTGGCATGGGGAGGCGGGGAGCTGTTTTTT.